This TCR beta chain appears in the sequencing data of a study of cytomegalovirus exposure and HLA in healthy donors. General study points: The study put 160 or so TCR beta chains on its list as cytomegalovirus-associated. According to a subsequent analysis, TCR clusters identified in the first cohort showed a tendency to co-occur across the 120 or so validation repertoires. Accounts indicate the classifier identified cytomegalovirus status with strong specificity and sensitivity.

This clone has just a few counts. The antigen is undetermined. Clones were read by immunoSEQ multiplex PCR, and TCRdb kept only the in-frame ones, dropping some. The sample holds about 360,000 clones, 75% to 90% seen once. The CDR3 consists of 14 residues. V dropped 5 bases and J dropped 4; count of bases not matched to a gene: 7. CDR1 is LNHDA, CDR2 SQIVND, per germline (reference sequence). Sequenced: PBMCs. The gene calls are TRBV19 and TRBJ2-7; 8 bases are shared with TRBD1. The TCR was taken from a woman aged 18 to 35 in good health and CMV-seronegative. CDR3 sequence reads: CASSVDHRGYEQYF. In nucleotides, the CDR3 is TGTGCCAGTAGTGTTGACCACAGGGGGTACGAGCAGTACTTC. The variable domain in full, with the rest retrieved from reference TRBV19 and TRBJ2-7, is DGGITQSPKYLFRKEGQNVTLSCEQNLNHDAMYWYRQDPGQGLRLIYYSQIVNDFQKGDIAEGYSVSREKKESFPLTVTSAQKNPTAFYLCASSVDHRGYEQYFGPGTRLTVT.